This T cell receptor beta chain originates from a study of T cells in Graves' hyperthyroidism and ophthalmopathy. Across the study: Prior to any treatment, at the point of initial diagnosis, peripheral blood was collected. Study results and caveats: Most expanded thyroid clonotypes above 0.001 also appeared in blood. A 13 V-J model separated ophthalmopathy from stable hyperthyroidism.

The investigators amplified TCR beta CDR3 regions from RNA transcripts. An initial round of RT-PCR targeting the TCR CDR3 relied on the HTBI primer set. In TCRdb, the multiplex PCR reads were re-called with MiXCR into one record per CDR3 protein. The sample yields some 300,000 distinct CDR3 sequences, roughly a fifth seen once. Trimming stripped 5 bases from V and 0 bases from J, with 20 bases between. Germline V gene lookup returns CDR1 SGHAT and CDR2 FQNNGV. The CDR3 totals 18 residues. There are many counts of this clonotype. The antigen remains unidentified. Together with thyroid ultrasound, orbital computed tomography, serum thyroxine and TRAb, clinical symptoms were used for diagnoses.

This chain joins TRBV11-2 and TRBJ2-1; TRBD2 might be the D (6 bases). This receptor was taken from a man aged 45 to 65 with Graves' ophthalmopathy. Input material: blood. The CDR3 reads CASSAGSLATSSYNEQFF. CDR3 DNA sequence: TGTGCCAGCAGCGCAGGGTCCCTAGCGACAAGCTCCTACAATGAGCAGTTCTTC.